The TCR beta chain described here comes from a study of blood T cell repertoires in COVID-19. In the authors' workflow: Counts of nucleated cells, estimated from reference gene primer amplification, were obtained. The data were produced by immunoSEQ multiplex PCR, yet TCRdb's version contains in-frame clones alone and is incomplete. V, J and clone size derive from that table, while D and trimming were established from the DNA sequence. The profile shows over 130,000 clones, approximately 88% of them singletons. The germline V gene has CDR1 SGHNT and CDR2 YENEEA. The length of the CDR3 is 13 residues. V lost 6 bases and J 4 bases, leaving 11 bases between the germline ends.

The receptor's source is a man between 60 and 75 years old with active or convalescent COVID-19. The sample comprised peripheral blood. This chain uses TRBV11-3 with TRBJ2-3; possible D gene TRBD1, 5 bases. CDR3 nucleotides: TGTGCCAGCAGTTTCGACAGTCCAGATACGCAGTATTTT. Translation: CASSFDSPDTQYF.